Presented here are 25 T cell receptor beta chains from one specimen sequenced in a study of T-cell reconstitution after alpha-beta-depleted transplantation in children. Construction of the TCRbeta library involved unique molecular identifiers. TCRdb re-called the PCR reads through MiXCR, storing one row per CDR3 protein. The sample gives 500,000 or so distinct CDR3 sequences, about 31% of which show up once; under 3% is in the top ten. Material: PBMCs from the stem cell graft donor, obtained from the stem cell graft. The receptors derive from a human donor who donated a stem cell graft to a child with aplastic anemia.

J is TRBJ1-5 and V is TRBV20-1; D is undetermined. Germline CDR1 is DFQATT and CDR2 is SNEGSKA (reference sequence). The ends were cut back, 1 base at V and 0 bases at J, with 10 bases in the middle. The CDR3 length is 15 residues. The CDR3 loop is CSARAREYSNQPQHF. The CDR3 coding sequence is TGCAGTGCTAGAGCTAGGGAATATAGCAATCAGCCCCAGCATTTT.

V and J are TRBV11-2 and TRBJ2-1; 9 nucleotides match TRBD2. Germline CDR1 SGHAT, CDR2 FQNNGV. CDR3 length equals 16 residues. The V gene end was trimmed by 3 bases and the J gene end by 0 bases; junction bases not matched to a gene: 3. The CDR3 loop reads CASSLRLAASYNEQFF. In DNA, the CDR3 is TGTGCCAGCAGCTTGAGACTAGCGGCCTCCTACAATGAGCAGTTCTTC.

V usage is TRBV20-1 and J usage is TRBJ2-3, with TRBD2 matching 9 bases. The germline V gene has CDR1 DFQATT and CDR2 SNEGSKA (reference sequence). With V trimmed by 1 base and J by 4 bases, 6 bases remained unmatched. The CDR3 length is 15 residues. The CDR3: CSARGLAEAPDTQYF. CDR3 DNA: TGCAGTGCTAGAGGACTAGCGGAGGCCCCAGATACGCAGTATTTT.

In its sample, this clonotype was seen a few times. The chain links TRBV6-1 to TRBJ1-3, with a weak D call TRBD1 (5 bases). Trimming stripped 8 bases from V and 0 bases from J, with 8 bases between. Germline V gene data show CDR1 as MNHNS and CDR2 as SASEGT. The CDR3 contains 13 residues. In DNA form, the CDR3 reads TGTGCCAGCCGAGACAGCTCTGGAAACACCATATATTTT. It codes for CASRDSSGNTIYF.

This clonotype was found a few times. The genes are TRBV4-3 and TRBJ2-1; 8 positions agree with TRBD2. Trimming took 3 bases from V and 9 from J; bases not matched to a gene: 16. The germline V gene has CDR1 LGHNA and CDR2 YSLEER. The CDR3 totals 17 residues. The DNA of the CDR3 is TGCGCCAGCAGCCATTGGAGTTTGAGCGGGAGATTGGGTGAGCAGTTCTTC. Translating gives CASSHWSLSGRLGEQFF.

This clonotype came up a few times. Here the CDR3 reads CSDKTGSQSKGYTF. The CDR3 bases are TGCAGTGACAAGACCGGGAGCCAATCCAAAGGCTACACCTTC. V gene TRBV20-1 combines with J gene TRBJ1-2; D call uncertain. Germline CDR1 and CDR2: DFQATT and SNEGSKA (reference sequence). V dropped 7 bases and J dropped 8 bases, with 23 bases sitting between them. The CDR3 consists of 14 residues.

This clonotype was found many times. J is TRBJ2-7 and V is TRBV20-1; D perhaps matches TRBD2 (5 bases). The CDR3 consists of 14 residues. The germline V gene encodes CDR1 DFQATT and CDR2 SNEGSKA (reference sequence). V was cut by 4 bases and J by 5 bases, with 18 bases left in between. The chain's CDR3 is CSATRPSSGDEQYF. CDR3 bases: TGCAGTGCTACGAGGCCGAGCAGCGGTGACGAGCAGTACTTC.

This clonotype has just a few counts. This chain's CDR3 is CASLRRVKNTEAFF. CDR3 DNA: TGTGCCAGCCTTCGAAGGGTCAAGAACACTGAAGCTTTCTTT. J is TRBJ1-1 and V is TRBV5-6; unclear D gene. The CDR3 is 14 amino acids. The V gene lost 7 bases and the J gene lost 1 base, with 14 bases spanning the gap. Germline V gene lookup returns CDR1 SGHDT and CDR2 YYEEEE.

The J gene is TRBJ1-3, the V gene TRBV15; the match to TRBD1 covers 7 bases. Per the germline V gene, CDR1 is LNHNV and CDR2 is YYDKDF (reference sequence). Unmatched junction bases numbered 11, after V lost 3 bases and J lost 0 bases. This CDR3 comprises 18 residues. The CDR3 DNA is TGTGCCACCAGCAGCACACCTAGGACAGGAAGCTCTGGAAACACCATATATTTT. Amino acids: CATSSTPRTGSSGNTIYF.

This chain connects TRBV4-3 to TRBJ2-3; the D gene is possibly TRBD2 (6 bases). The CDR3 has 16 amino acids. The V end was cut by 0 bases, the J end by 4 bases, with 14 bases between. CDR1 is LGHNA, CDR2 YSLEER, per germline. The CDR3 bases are TGCGCCAGCAGCCAAGATGGGAGGTCACCCTCAGATACGCAGTATTTT. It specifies CASSQDGRSPSDTQYF.

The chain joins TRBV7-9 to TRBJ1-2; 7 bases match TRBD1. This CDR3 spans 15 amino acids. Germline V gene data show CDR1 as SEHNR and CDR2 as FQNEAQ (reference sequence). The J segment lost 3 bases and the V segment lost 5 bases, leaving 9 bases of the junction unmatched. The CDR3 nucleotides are TGTGCCAGCAGCCGAGCGGCAGGGGGGGACTATGGCTACACCTTC. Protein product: CASSRAAGGDYGYTF.

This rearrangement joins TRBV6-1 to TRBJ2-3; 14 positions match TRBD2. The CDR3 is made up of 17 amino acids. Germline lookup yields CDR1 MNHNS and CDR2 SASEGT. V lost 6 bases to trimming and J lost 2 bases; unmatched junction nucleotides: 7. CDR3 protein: CASRRLAGGKNTDTQYF. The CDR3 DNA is TGTGCCAGCAGACGACTAGCGGGAGGGAAAAACACAGATACGCAGTATTTT.

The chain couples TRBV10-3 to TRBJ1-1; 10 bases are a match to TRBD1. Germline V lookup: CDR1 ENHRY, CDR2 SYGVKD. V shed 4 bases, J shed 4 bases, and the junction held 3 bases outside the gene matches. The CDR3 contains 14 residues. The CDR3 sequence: CAISARTGGTEAFF. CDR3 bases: TGTGCCATCAGTGCGAGGACAGGGGGCACTGAAGCTTTCTTT.

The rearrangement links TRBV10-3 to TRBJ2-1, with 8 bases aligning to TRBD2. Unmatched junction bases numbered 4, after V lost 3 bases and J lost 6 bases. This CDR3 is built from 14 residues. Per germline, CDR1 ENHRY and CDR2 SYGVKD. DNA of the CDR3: TGTGCCATCAGTGATGGGACTAGGCTCAATGAGCAGTTCTTC. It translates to CAISDGTRLNEQFF.

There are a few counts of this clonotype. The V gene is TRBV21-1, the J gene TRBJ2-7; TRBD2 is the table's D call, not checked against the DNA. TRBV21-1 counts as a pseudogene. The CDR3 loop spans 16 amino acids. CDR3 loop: CASSFSGRAAGREQYF. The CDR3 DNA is TGTGCCAGCAGCTTTAGCGGGAGGGCCGCCGGGAGGGAGCAGTACTTC.

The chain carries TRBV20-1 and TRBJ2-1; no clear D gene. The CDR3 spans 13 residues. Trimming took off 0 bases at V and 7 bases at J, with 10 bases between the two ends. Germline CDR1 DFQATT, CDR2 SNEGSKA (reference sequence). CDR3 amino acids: CSARDWLANEQFF. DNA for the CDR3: TGCAGTGCTAGAGATTGGTTAGCTAATGAGCAGTTCTTC.

The CDR3 nucleotides read TGCAGTGCTAGAGAGGACAGGAGGTATAGAGGCTACACCTTC. This codes for CSAREDRRYRGYTF. The chain carries TRBV20-1 and TRBJ1-2, with 7 positions matching TRBD1. After removal of 0 bases from V and 8 bases from J, the junction contained 9 bases not matched to a gene. The CDR3 consists of 14 residues. CDR1 and CDR2 (germline): DFQATT, SNEGSKA (reference sequence).

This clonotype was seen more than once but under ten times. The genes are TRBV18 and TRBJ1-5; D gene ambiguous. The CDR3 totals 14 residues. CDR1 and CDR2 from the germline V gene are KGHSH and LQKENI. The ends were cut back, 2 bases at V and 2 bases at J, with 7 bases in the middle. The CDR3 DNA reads TGTGCCAGCTCACCAGGGCTCGGCAATCAGCCCCAGCATTTT. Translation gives CASSPGLGNQPQHF.

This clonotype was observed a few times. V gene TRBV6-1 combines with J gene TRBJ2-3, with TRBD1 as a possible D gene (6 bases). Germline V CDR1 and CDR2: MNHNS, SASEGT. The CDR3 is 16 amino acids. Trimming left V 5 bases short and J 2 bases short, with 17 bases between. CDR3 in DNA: TGTGCCAGCAGTCCACGCCCAAGGGGGTACACAGATACGCAGTATTTT. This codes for CASSPRPRGYTDTQYF.

The CDR3 sequence is CSVVGGEAFF. In DNA form, the CDR3 reads TGCAGCGTTGTAGGCGGAGAAGCTTTCTTT. The J gene is TRBJ1-1, the V gene TRBV29-1, with unresolved D. Trimming took 4 bases from V and 8 from J, leaving 8 bases between them. Germline CDR1 reads SQVTM; CDR2 reads ANQGSEA. The CDR3 runs 10 residues. Complete variable domain (other parts from reference TRBV29-1 and TRBJ1-1): SAVISQKPSRDICQRGTSLTIQCQVDSQVTMMFWYRQQPGQSLTLIATANQGSEATYESGFVIDKFPISRPNLTFSTLTVSNMSPEDSSIYLCSVVGGEAFFGQGTRLTVV.

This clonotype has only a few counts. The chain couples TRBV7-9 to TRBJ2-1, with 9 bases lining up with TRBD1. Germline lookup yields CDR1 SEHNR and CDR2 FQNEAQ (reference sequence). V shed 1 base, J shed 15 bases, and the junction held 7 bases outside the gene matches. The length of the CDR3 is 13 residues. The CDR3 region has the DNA TGTGCCAGCAGCTTAGTCCGGGACAGGGACCTGTTCTTC. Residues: CASSLVRDRDLFF. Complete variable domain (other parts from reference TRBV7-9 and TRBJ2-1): DTGVSQNPRHKITKRGQNVTFRCDPISEHNRLYWYRQTLGQGPEFLTYFQNEAQLEKSRLLSDRFSAERPKGSFSTLEIQRTEQGDSAMYLCASSLVRDRDLFFGPGTRLTVL.

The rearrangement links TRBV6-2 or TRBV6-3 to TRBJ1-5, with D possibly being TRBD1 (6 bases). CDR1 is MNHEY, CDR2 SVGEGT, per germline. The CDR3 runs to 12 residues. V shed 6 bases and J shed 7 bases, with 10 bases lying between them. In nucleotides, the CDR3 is TGTGCCAGCAGAACAGGGATCCAGCCCCAGCATTTT. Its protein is CASRTGIQPQHF.

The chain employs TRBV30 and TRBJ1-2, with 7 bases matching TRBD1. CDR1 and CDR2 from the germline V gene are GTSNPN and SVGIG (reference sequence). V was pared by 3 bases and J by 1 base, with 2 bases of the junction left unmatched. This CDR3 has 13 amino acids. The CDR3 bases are TGTGCCTGGAGACAGGGGAATAACTATGGCTACACCTTC. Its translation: CAWRQGNNYGYTF.

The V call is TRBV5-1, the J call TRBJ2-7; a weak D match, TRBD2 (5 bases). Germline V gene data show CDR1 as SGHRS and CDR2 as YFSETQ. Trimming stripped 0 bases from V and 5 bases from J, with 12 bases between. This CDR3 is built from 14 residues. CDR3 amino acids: CASSLGGLLDEQYV. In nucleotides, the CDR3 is TGCGCCAGCAGCTTGGGAGGGCTGCTCGACGAGCAGTACGTC.

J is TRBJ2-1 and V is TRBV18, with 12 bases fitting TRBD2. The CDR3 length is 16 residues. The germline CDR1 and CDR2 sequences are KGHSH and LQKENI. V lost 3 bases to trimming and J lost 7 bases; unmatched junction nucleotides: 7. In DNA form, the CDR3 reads TGTGCCAGCTCACCGACTAGCGGGAGCCCAAGGAATGAGCAGTTCTTC. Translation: CASSPTSGSPRNEQFF.